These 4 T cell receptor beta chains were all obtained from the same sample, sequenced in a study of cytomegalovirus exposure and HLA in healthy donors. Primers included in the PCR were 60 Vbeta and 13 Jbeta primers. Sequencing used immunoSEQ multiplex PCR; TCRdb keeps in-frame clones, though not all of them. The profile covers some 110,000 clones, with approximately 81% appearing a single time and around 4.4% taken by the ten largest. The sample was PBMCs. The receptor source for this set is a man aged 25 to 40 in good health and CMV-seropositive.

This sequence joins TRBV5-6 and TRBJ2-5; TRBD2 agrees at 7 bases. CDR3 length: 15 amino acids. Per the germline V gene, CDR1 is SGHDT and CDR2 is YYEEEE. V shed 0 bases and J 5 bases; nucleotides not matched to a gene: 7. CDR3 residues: CASSLVAGERETQYF. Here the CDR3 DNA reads TGTGCCAGCAGCTTGGTGGCGGGAGAGCGGGAGACCCAGTACTTC. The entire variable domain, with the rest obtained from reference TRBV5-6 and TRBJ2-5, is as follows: DAGVTQSPTHLIKTRGQQVTLRCSPKSGHDTVSWYQQALGQGPQFIFQYYEEEERQRGNFPDRFSGHQFPNYSSELNVNALLLGDSALYLCASSLVAGERETQYFGPGTRLLVL.

CDR3 protein: CAIRTEAFF. The CDR3 coding sequence is TGCGCCATCCGCACTGAAGCTTTCTTT. The genes are TRBV10-1 and TRBJ1-1; D gene uncertain. Trimming left V 10 bases short and J 4 bases short, with 4 bases between. CDR1 WNHNN and CDR2 SYGVQD come from the germline V gene (reference sequence). CDR3 length equals 9 residues.

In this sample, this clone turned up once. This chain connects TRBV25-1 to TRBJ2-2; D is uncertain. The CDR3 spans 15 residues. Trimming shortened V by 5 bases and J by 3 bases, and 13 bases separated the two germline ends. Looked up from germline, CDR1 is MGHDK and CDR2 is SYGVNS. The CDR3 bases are TGTGCCAGCAGTAAGTGGGCACGCGACACCGGGGAGCTGTTTTTT. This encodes CASSKWARDTGELFF.

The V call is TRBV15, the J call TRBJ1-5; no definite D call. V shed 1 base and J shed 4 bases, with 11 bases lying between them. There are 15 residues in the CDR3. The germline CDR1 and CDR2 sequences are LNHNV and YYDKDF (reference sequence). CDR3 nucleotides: TGTGCCACCAGCAGAGTTGCGGGATTAAATCAGCCCCAGCATTTT. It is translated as CATSRVAGLNQPQHF.